One and the same sample provided the 4 T cell receptor beta chains below, sequenced in a study of Graves' ophthalmopathy and Graves' hyperthyroidism. As the template, RNA transcripts were used to amplify TCR beta CDR3 regions. First-round RT-PCR used HTBI primers; second-round multiplex PCR followed. Each CDR3 protein is one row after TCRdb ran MiXCR on the multiplex PCR reads. Of some 360,000 distinct CDR3 sequences listed, about a sixth are singletons. The source material was peripheral blood. These receptors all stem from an adult woman with stable Graves' hyperthyroidism.

This chain links TRBV5-1 with TRBJ1-1; D not certain. Germline V lookup: CDR1 SGHRS, CDR2 YFSETQ. CDR3 length equals 15 residues. V gave up 6 bases and J gave up 0 bases, with 15 bases separating them. CDR3: CASTTRPNLNTEAFF. The CDR3 nucleotides are TGCGCCAGCACCACAAGACCCAACCTGAACACTGAAGCTTTCTTT.

The chain has TRBV19 and TRBJ2-7, with TRBD2 matching 10 bases. Germline CDR1 is LNHDA and CDR2 is SQIVND (reference sequence). J was trimmed by 4 bases and V by 9 bases; bases with no gene match: 18. CDR3 length: 17 residues. CDR3 region: CASASAFKREGEYEQYF. The CDR3 bases are TGTGCCAGCGCTAGCGCCTTCAAGCGGGAGGGAGAGTACGAGCAGTACTTC.

This clonotype was recorded a few times. The chain joins TRBV28 to TRBJ1-4; perhaps TRBD1 as D (6 bases). Trimming stripped 6 bases from V and 7 bases from J, with 24 bases between. Germline loops: CDR1 MDHEN, CDR2 SYDVKM. This CDR3 region has 17 residues. The CDR3 region is CASRPASPTGRAEKLFF. CDR3 sequence (DNA): TGTGCCAGCAGGCCCGCCTCACCTACAGGGAGGGCTGAAAAACTGTTTTTT.

This clonotype was counted many times. V and J are TRBV9 and TRBJ1-6, with a possible D match to TRBD1 (6 bases). The germline V and J ends were trimmed by 3 bases and 5 bases, with 12 bases remaining between them. Germline V gives CDR1 SGDLS, CDR2 YYNGEE. This CDR3 contains 15 residues. CDR3 in DNA: TGTGCCAGCAGCGCCGGAGGACAGCATAATTCACCCCTCCACTTT. It encodes CASSAGGQHNSPLHF.